One T cell receptor (beta chain) is described in this entry. Its antigen remains unidentified. Nothing much larger sits one base from this clone, and base qualities are not available. As encoded in the germline V gene (reference sequence), CDR1 is MNHEY while CDR2 is SMNVEV. The CDR3 numbers 13 residues from cysteine through phenylalanine. The entry retains the CDR3 DNA only, 39 bases that are in frame from base 1. V is shortened by 6 bases, J by 3 bases, and the region joining them spans 9 bases. This entry is derived from a study of blood T cell repertoires in COVID-19 (dated by TCRdb to about 2020). About the investigation overall: Samples covering the acute and convalescent phases of COVID-19 were provided by collaborators in the United States, Italy and Spain. The material from the prospective study consisted of cDNA or gDNA derived from T cells, B-cell-depleted T cells, or PBMCs. The dataset comprised deeply sampled blood TCRbeta repertoires from subjects exposed to, actively infected with, or recovered from COVID-19. The repertoires were made available in a free public database intended to serve as a resource for research on the immune response to SARS-CoV-2. The samples were drawn from two sources: the first 160 participants of the ongoing ImmuneRACE study, and fewer than 1,500 subjects contributed by 6 global collaborators. Nearly every sample came with metadata listing a de-identified subject ID, COVID-19 status, age in years and sex. HLA class I and class II types, where available, came from metadata supplied by the sample provider rather than from assay-based typing. Summary of the overall study and its limitations: How much clinical and demographic metadata was included differed by source and by participant, and the metadata was provided uncurated.

TCRbeta CDR3 regions were amplified from genomic DNA by means of the immunoSEQ Assay, a bias-controlled multiplex PCR. As for the original processing: Nucleated cell counts per sample were estimated from amplification of reference gene primers within the assay. Sequence reads were collapsed and filtered to measure the absolute abundance of every unique TCRbeta CDR3 rearrangement. For each sample, productive Simpson clonality was calculated as the square root of Simpson's diversity index over productive rearrangements. TCRdb obtained this table from immuneACCESS and retained in-frame rearrangements with V and J assigned. These tables miss some clones; where compared with another copy, unresolved V genes account for less than half of the shortfall, and the remainder is unexplained. V and J calls and clone size are as listed in that table; D and trimming were resolved from the DNA. The sample table records about 300,000 clones; 85% to 90% of these occur just once. The ten largest clones represent about 1.7% of the sample.

At one collaborating source in Seattle, patients were enrolled during active infection and were followed longitudinally through the course of disease. The collaborating institutions used their own protocols to collect whole blood in K2EDTA tubes. For TCRbeta analysis, collaborators shipped samples in one of three forms: frozen whole blood, isolated PBMCs, or DNA extracted from either of those sample types. The sequence links TRBV27 to TRBJ1-5, with the D gene uncertain. This receptor was taken from a woman aged 25 to 45 with COVID-19, enrolled during active disease. The sample was peripheral blood. Read as DNA, the sequence is TGTGCCAGCAGCCCACATGCCAATCAGCCCCAGCATTTT. It is translated as CASSPHANQPQHF.